The sequence of this TCR beta chain was determined in a study of T cell responses to AZD1222 COVID-19 vaccine. This clone was seen a handful of times. Sequenced by immunoSEQ multiplex PCR; TCRdb stores in-frame clones only, minus some. Of approximately 120,000 clones in the sample, 89% were seen once. Sequencing was performed on peripheral blood, taken on day 0 of AZD1222 vaccination. The sequence derives from an adult in good health.

The chain's CDR3 is CASSVGVNGELFF. The CDR3 coding sequence is TGTGCCAGTAGTGTAGGGGTCAACGGGGAGCTGTTTTTT. The chain joins TRBV19 to TRBJ2-2; the D gene is possibly TRBD1 (5 bases). The CDR3 length is 13 residues. Germline CDR1 LNHDA, CDR2 SQIVND (reference sequence). Trimming took 5 bases from V and 7 from J, leaving 11 bases between them.